The rows below give T cell receptor beta chains drawn from one sample of a study of control samples from healthy donors and cancer patients. Some clones are missing from TCRdb's copy, which holds only in-frame ones; the method was immunoSEQ multiplex PCR. The table has about 89,000 clones, more than 75% seen once. The sample comprised blood. These receptors were collected from a woman aged 40 to 55 in good health. The CDR3 runs from the conserved cysteine through the conserved F or W. The order of the fields is clone size, J gene, V gene, D gene, CDR3 protein, CDR3 DNA. D genes are given only for firm matches. Part of the rows lack a size; the others show once, few, many or a class for expanded clones.

size: -; J: TRBJ1-1; V: TRBV5-1; D: -; CDR3: CASSIPTGASTEAFF; DNA: TGCGCCAGCAGCATCCCGACAGGCGCCTCAACTGAAGCTTTCTTT
size: -; J: TRBJ1-2; V: TRBV5-1; D: TRBD1; CDR3: CASSRDRGIYGYTF; DNA: TGCGCCAGCAGCCGGGACAGGGGAATCTATGGCTACACCTTC
size: few; J: TRBJ2-2; V: TRBV3-1/TRBV3-2; D: -; CDR3: CASSFTNTGELFF; DNA: TGTGCCAGCAGCTTCACGAACACCGGGGAGCTGTTTTTT
size: -; J: TRBJ2-3; V: TRBV6-2/TRBV6-3; D: TRBD2; CDR3: CASSYSALAGSRGTQYF; DNA: TGTGCCAGCAGTTACTCAGCACTAGCGGGCTCCCGGGGTACGCAGTATTTT
size: -; J: TRBJ2-2; V: TRBV19; D: TRBD1; CDR3: CASTLPSGQGNTGELFF; DNA: TGTGCCAGTACCTTACCCTCCGGACAGGGGAACACCGGGGAGCTGTTTTTT
size: -; J: TRBJ2-6; V: TRBV12-3/TRBV12-4; D: -; CDR3: CASSLDPNVLTF; DNA: TGTGCCAGCAGTTTGGATCCCAACGTCCTGACTTTC
size: once; J: TRBJ2-3; V: TRBV4-3; D: -; CDR3: CASSQDPPDTQYF; DNA: TGCGCCAGCAGCCAAGATCCCCCAGATACGCAGTATTTT
size: -; J: TRBJ1-2; V: TRBV6-1; D: -; CDR3: CASSDNTGFYGYTF; DNA: TGTGCCAGCAGTGATAATACAGGGTTCTATGGCTACACCTTC
size: -; J: TRBJ2-7; V: TRBV7-2; D: TRBD1; CDR3: CASSLGQGALYEQYF; DNA: TGTGCCAGCAGCTTGGGACAGGGGGCCCTCTACGAGCAGTACTTC
size: -; J: TRBJ1-5; V: TRBV6-5; D: -; CDR3: CASSYGRAQPQHF; DNA: TGTGCCAGCAGTTACGGCAGGGCCCAGCCCCAGCATTTT
size: -; J: TRBJ1-4; V: TRBV6-6; D: TRBD1; CDR3: CASSYSDRSNEKLFF; DNA: TGTGCCAGCAGTTACTCGGACAGGTCTAATGAAAAACTGTTTTTT
size: -; J: TRBJ1-5; V: TRBV6-1; D: -; CDR3: CASSDIYQPQHF; DNA: TGTGCCAGCAGTGACATATATCAGCCCCAGCATTTT
size: -; J: TRBJ2-7; V: TRBV21-1; D: -; CDR3: CASNQDRESYEQYF; DNA: TGTGCCAGCAATCAGGACAGGGAAAGCTACGAGCAGTACTTC
size: -; J: TRBJ1-4; V: TRBV6-2/TRBV6-3; D: -; CDR3: CASSGWTVQSNEKLFF; DNA: TGTGCCAGCAGTGGATGGACGGTCCAGTCTAATGAAAAACTGTTTTTT
size: -; J: TRBJ1-2; V: TRBV7-2; D: TRBD1; CDR3: CASSSAQGTGDYGYTF; DNA: TGTGCCAGCAGCTCAGCCCAAGGTACAGGGGACTATGGCTACACCTTC
size: few; J: TRBJ1-3; V: TRBV7-3; D: -; CDR3: CASSSDSGNTIYF; DNA: TGTGCCAGCAGCTCAGACTCTGGAAACACCATATATTTT
size: -; J: TRBJ2-3; V: TRBV7-3; D: TRBD2; CDR3: CASSPGLAGEPSTDTQYF; DNA: TGTGCCAGCAGCCCTGGACTAGCGGGGGAGCCTAGCACAGATACGCAGTATTTT
size: -; J: TRBJ2-1; V: TRBV6-6; D: TRBD1; CDR3: CASSYPRDRNNEQFF; DNA: TGTGCCAGCAGTTACCCCCGGGACAGAAACAATGAGCAGTTCTTC
size: -; J: TRBJ1-4; V: TRBV30; D: -; CDR3: CAWEGQGSSEKLFF; DNA: TGTGCCTGGGAAGGTCAGGGATCGAGTGAAAAACTGTTTTTT
size: -; J: TRBJ1-3; V: TRBV2; D: TRBD1; CDR3: CASRRHRGLGNTIYF; DNA: TGTGCCAGCAGACGGCACAGGGGCTTGGGAAACACCATATATTTT
size: -; J: TRBJ1-4; V: TRBV5-4; D: -; CDR3: CASSRQTDLNEKLFF; DNA: TGTGCCAGCAGCCGTCAAACCGACTTGAATGAAAAACTGTTTTTT
size: -; J: TRBJ1-5; V: TRBV18; D: TRBD1; CDR3: CASSTGTGGNQPQHF; DNA: TGTGCCAGCTCAACGGGGACAGGGGGAAATCAGCCCCAGCATTTT
size: -; J: TRBJ2-2; V: TRBV27; D: TRBD2; CDR3: CASSLSLAGGVNTGELFF; DNA: TGTGCCAGCAGTTTATCACTAGCGGGGGGGGTGAACACCGGGGAGCTGTTTTTT
size: -; J: TRBJ2-1; V: TRBV4-3; D: TRBD1; CDR3: CASSQNFGIRGNEQFF; DNA: TGCGCCAGCAGCCAAAATTTCGGGATCAGGGGGAATGAGCAGTTCTTC
size: -; J: TRBJ2-3; V: TRBV29-1; D: -; CDR3: CSVARQRADTQYF; DNA: TGCAGCGTTGCGCGACAGAGGGCAGATACGCAGTATTTT
size: -; J: TRBJ1-2; V: TRBV7-2; D: -; CDR3: CASSLDRDTLNYGYTF; DNA: TGTGCCAGCAGCTTAGACCGGGACACGCTTAACTATGGCTACACCTTC
size: -; J: TRBJ1-6; V: TRBV30; D: -; CDR3: CAWSVGLSSSYNSPLHF; DNA: TGTGCCTGGAGCGTCGGACTCTCAAGCTCCTATAATTCACCCCTCCACTTT
size: -; J: TRBJ1-3; V: TRBV19; D: TRBD1; CDR3: CASSLRDSANTIYF; DNA: TGTGCCAGTAGCCTCCGGGACAGCGCAAACACCATATATTTT
size: -; J: TRBJ1-1; V: TRBV2; D: -; CDR3: CASIEREGTEAFF; DNA: TGTGCCAGCATTGAGAGGGAGGGGACTGAAGCTTTCTTT
size: -; J: TRBJ1-2; V: TRBV24-1; D: TRBD1; CDR3: CATSDSAGQGVGGYTF; DNA: TGTGCCACCAGTGATTCGGCCGGGCAGGGGGTGGGAGGCTACACCTTC
size: -; J: TRBJ1-1; V: TRBV7-9; D: TRBD1; CDR3: CASSLRQGNSEAFF; DNA: TGTGCCAGCAGTCTCAGACAGGGGAATAGTGAAGCTTTCTTT
size: -; J: TRBJ1-3; V: TRBV6-5; D: -; CDR3: CASIPGGSGNTIYF; DNA: TGTGCCAGCATTCCCGGGGGAAGTGGAAACACCATATATTTT